The T cell receptor beta chain described here comes from a study of blood T cell repertoires in COVID-19. Looking at the study overall: The United States, Italy and Spain provided the acute and convalescent COVID-19 samples.

This clone is judged medium-sized. V gave up 6 bases and J gave up 5 bases; unmatched junction bases: 10. The germline CDR1 and CDR2 sequences are SEHNR and FQNEAQ (reference sequence). The CDR3 has 15 residues. The authors' processing: Estimation of nucleated cell counts relied on the amplification of reference gene primers. Only in-frame clones appear in the TCRdb table, and some are missing; sequencing was by immunoSEQ multiplex PCR. The V and J calls and clone size come from that table; D and trimming were worked out from the DNA. Among about 50,000 clones listed, about 82% were seen once. The V and J genes are TRBV7-9 and TRBJ1-1, with 9 bases fitting TRBD1. The specimen was peripheral blood. The receptor comes from a woman in her fifties or sixties with acute or convalescent COVID-19. CDR3 residues: CASSYTGTGKTEAFF. The CDR3 bases are TGTGCCAGCAGTTACACCGGGACAGGGAAGACTGAAGCTTTCTTT.